The T cell receptor (beta chain) described here comes from a study of T cells in Graves' hyperthyroidism and ophthalmopathy. CDR1 is MDHEN, CDR2 SYDVKM, per germline. V was clipped by 5 bases and J by 3 bases, with 14 bases between them. The CDR3 is 14 residues long. From RNA transcripts, TCR beta CDR3 regions were amplified. First-round RT-PCR targeting the TCR CDR3 was performed with the HTBI primer set. TCRdb re-called the multiplex PCR reads with MiXCR, one entry per CDR3 protein. The sample holds nearly 600,000 distinct CDR3 sequences; 13% to 15% are singletons and the top ten take 6.5% to 9%. Sequenced input: blood. The TCR comes from a woman between 18 and 29 years old with Graves' ophthalmopathy. This chain uses TRBV28 with TRBJ2-7; D uncertain. The CDR3 DNA sequence: TGTGCCAGCAGTGAATACGGCATTGGCTACGAGCAGTACTTC. This gives the protein CASSEYGIGYEQYF.